The rows below give T cell receptor beta chains drawn from one sample of a study of OX40 agonist ivuxolimab in advanced cancers. Profiled with immunoSEQ multiplex PCR; TCRdb holds only in-frame clones, not every one. The repertoire consists of fewer than 35,000 clones, with about 74% occurring once and the leading ten covering roughly an eighth. This material consisted of CD4+ or CD8+ T cells sorted from blood, taken in a trial of the OX40 agonist ivuxolimab. The receptors originated from an adult with an advanced solid tumor such as melanoma, head and neck, liver or kidney cancer. The CDR3 runs from the conserved cysteine through the conserved F or W. Each record gives: D gene, clone size, CDR3 length, V gene, J gene, CDR3 DNA, CDR3 protein. D genes are given only for firm matches. The size of a clone is reported for some rows only, either as once, few or many, or as a class for expanded clones.

>TRBD2|NA|15|TRBV7-3|TRBJ2-7
TGTGCCAGCAGTTTGGGGAGCGGGGGATCCTACGAGCAGTACTTC
CASSLGSGGSYEQYF
>TRBD1|once|13|TRBV5-1|TRBJ1-1
TGCGCCAGCGGACAGGGTTTGGACACTGAAGCTTTCTTT
CASGQGLDTEAFF
>NA|NA|14|TRBV7-9|TRBJ1-2
TGTGCCAGCAGGGAAGACGGAACTAACTATGGCTACACCTTC
CASREDGTNYGYTF
>NA|NA|11|TRBV20-1|TRBJ1-4
TGCAGTGCTAGAGACAGGGCGGTACTGTTTTTT
CSARDRAVLFF
>NA|medium-sized|13|TRBV6-6|TRBJ1-3
TGTGCCAGCATGAGGACCTCTGGAAACACCATATATTTT
CASMRTSGNTIYF
>NA|NA|11|TRBV30|TRBJ2-7
TGTGCCTGGGCCCTCTCCTACGAGCAGTACTTC
CAWALSYEQYF
>NA|NA|13|TRBV9|TRBJ2-3
TGTGCCAGCAGCCTAAAAGGCACAGATACGCAGTATTTT
CASSLKGTDTQYF
>NA|NA|13|TRBV2|TRBJ1-2
TGTGCCAGCAGTTGGACAGAGGACTATGGCTACACCTTC
CASSWTEDYGYTF
>TRBD1|NA|13|TRBV2|TRBJ2-5
TGTGCCGGGGGGACAGGGAACCAAGAGACCCAGTACTTC
CAGGTGNQETQYF
>TRBD1|NA|16|TRBV27|TRBJ1-5
TGTGCCAGCAGTATTACGGGACAGGGTAGGAATCAGCCCCAGCATTTT
CASSITGQGRNQPQHF
>TRBD1|NA|13|TRBV29-1|TRBJ1-2
TGCAGCGTTGAGCGACAGGGGGCGGGCGGCTACACCTTC
CSVERQGAGGYTF
>NA|NA|13|TRBV12-1|TRBJ1-1
TGTGCCAGCAGCTTTTTAACGAACACTGAAGCTTTCTTT
CASSFLTNTEAFF
>NA|NA|15|TRBV5-1|TRBJ2-2
TGCGCCAGCAGCTTTACAGGATCTTACACCGGGGAGCTGTTTTTT
CASSFTGSYTGELFF
>NA|NA|17|TRBV9|TRBJ2-6
TGTGCCAGCAGCGAGGACCCAGGGAGGTCTGGGGCCAACGTCCTGACTTTC
CASSEDPGRSGANVLTF
>NA|few|15|TRBV5-4|TRBJ1-2
TGTGCCAGCAGCTGGGGGGGTCGGGTAGACTATGGCTACACCTTC
CASSWGGRVDYGYTF
>TRBD1|NA|14|TRBV12-5|TRBJ2-3
TGTGCTAGTGGTCAAGGGGGCTGGACAGATACGCAGTATTTT
CASGQGGWTDTQYF
>TRBD2|few|19|TRBV18|TRBJ2-1
TGTGCCAGCTCACCTGGGACTAGCGGGGGCCCAGGCTCCTACAATGAGCAGTTCTTC
CASSPGTSGGPGSYNEQFF
>NA|NA|15|TRBV6-6|TRBJ2-4
TGTGCCAGCAGACAGGGTGTCGAGTGGTGGAACATTCAGTACTTC
CASRQGVEWWNIQYF
>NA|NA|13|TRBV6-1|TRBJ1-1
TGTGCCAGCAGTGATTCATTGGGAGGCGAAGCTTTCTTT
CASSDSLGGEAFF
>TRBD1|NA|15|TRBV9|TRBJ1-3
TGTGCCAGCAGCTTCCAGACAGGGGCTGGAAACACCATATATTTT
CASSFQTGAGNTIYF
>NA|NA|14|TRBV5-4|TRBJ1-3
TGTGCCAGCAGCTTAGCGGGGTACGGAAACACCATATATTTT
CASSLAGYGNTIYF